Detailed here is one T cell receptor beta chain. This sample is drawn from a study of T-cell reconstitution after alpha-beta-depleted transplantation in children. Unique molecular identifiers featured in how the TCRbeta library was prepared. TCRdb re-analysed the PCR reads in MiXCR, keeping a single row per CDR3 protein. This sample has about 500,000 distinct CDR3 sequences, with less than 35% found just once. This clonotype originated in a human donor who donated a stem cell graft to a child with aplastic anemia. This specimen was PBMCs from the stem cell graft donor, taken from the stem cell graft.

Here the CDR3 DNA reads TGTGCCAGTAGTATGGGACTAGCGGGGGTACTTAACACCGGGGAGCTGTTTTTT. This codes for CASSMGLAGVLNTGELFF. The rearrangement links TRBV19 to TRBJ2-2, with 14 bases that match TRBD2. Germline V gives CDR1 LNHDA, CDR2 SQIVND (reference sequence). With 3 bases clipped from V and 2 bases from J, the junction kept 5 bases outside the gene matches. CDR3 length: 18 amino acids.